This TCR beta chain was captured in a study of molecular identifiers for immune sequencing clone quantification. Trimming at V came to 7 bases and at J to 1 base, leaving 14 bases not matched to a gene. Germline CDR1 and CDR2: SGHTA and FQGNSA. The CDR3 is 17 amino acids. This clonotype came up many times. Listed TCR primers, together with previously described methods, were used for the bulk TCR libraries. TCRdb reprocessed the PCR reads via MiXCR and lists one record per CDR3 protein. The repertoire holds 60,000 to 75,000 distinct CDR3 sequences, 19% seen once, with around 1.4% in the top ten. Sequenced material: naive CD8+ T cells from blood, with Jurkat cell RNA spiked in. Noted subset: FACS-sorted CD8+CD4-CCR7+CD45RA+ naive T cells. This clonotype was obtained from a human donor in good health. Some libraries in this study had Jurkat cell RNA spiked in. V usage is TRBV7-2 and J usage is TRBJ2-5, with 8 nucleotides matching TRBD2. The CDR3 region has the DNA TGTGCCAGCACCCAGAAGGCCATACTAGCGGCCCAAGAGACCCAGTACTTC. As protein: CASTQKAILAAQETQYF.